Here is one T cell receptor (beta chain) with its context. A read error may produce the germline difference seen at one junction end. This sample is drawn from a study of blood T cells in healthy people across ages. Primers used in a second PCR of roughly 6 to 12 cycles were a sample-barcoded 5' primer and a J-beta primer mix. TCRdb re-derived calls from the 5' RACE reads in MiXCR, one entry per CDR3 protein. This table holds roughly 1.9 million distinct CDR3 sequences, about two fifths found once. Germline V gene data show CDR1 as LNHNV and CDR2 as YYDKDF (reference sequence). This CDR3 has 13 residues.

Sequenced material: blood. This TCR derives from a human donor in good health. V is TRBV15 and J is TRBJ2-3; perhaps D is TRBD1 or TRBD2 (5 bases each). DNA of the CDR3: TGTGCCACCGGCAGGGTGGGAGCAGATACGCAGTATTTT. This gives the protein CATGRVGADTQYF.